The T cell receptor beta chain described here comes from a study of cytomegalovirus exposure and HLA in healthy donors. Study as a whole: Among several hundred genotyped donors, about 80% fell in the Caucasian-associated ancestry cluster. The study's findings and limits: When a later analysis compared HLA-associated TCR beta chains with equally common others, the HLA-associated chains turned out to be more clonally expanded and to have lower generation probabilities. In a later analysis, a missense DCLRE1C variant was linked to TCR beta V- and J-gene trimming. A later analysis by the authors found several of the most significant clusters apparently linked to common viral pathogens.

PCR primers comprised 60 Vbeta and 13 Jbeta primers. Assay: immunoSEQ multiplex PCR; the TCRdb copy retains only in-frame clones and omits some. The listing records about 140,000 clones. V gave up 0 bases and J gave up 3 bases, with 9 bases separating them. The CDR3 totals 15 residues. Germline V gene sequence: CDR1 MNHEY, CDR2 SVGAGI. Of note for this clone: Antigen specificity is unknown.

Material for sequencing was PBMCs. This TCR came from a male donor in good health and CMV-seronegative. V usage is TRBV6-5 and J usage is TRBJ1-5; D is uncertain. CDR3 bases: TGTGCCAGCAGTTACTCGGGCACCTTCAATCAGCCCCAGCATTTT. This translates into CASSYSGTFNQPQHF.